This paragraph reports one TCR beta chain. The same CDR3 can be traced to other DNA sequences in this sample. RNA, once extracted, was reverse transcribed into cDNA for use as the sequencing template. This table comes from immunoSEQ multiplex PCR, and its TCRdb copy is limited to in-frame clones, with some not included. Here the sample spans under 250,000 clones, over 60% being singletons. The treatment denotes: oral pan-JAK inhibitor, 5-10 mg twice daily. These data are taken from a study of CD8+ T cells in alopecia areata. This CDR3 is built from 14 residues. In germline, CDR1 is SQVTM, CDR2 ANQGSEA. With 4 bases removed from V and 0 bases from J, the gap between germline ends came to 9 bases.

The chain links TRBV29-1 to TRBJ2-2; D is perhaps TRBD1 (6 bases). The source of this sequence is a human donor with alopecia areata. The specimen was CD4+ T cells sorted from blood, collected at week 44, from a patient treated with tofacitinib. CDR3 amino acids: CSVGTGPNTGELFF. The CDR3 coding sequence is TGCAGCGTTGGAACAGGGCCGAACACCGGGGAGCTGTTTTTT.